The clone carrying this T cell receptor beta chain came up once. Its specificity is not known. This sample was taken from a study of T cell responses to AZD1222 COVID-19 vaccine. Study context: Pooled in the analysis were second doses at about 4 or about 12 weeks. Study outcomes and limitations: Sampling that yielded the repertoires occurred only after the peak T cell response. Donors, mostly white British, included more females; clonal diversity was possibly underestimated. Only five to seven individuals given AZD1222 were seropositive at baseline.

Measured with immunoSEQ multiplex PCR; TCRdb has only the in-frame clones, and not every one. Of 90,000 to 150,000 clones listed, just under 90% are singletons. Germline assignment: CDR1 SGHRS and CDR2 YFSETQ. The CDR3 is 12 amino acids. V was cut by 4 bases and J by 2 bases, with 6 bases left in between. The source is an adult in good health. The chain recombines TRBV5-1 with TRBJ2-5; no definite D call. The sequencing here drew on peripheral blood, taken on day 0 of AZD1222 vaccination. The CDR3 loop reads CASSMKQETQYF. The CDR3 nucleotides read TGCGCCAGCAGCATGAAACAAGAGACCCAGTACTTC.